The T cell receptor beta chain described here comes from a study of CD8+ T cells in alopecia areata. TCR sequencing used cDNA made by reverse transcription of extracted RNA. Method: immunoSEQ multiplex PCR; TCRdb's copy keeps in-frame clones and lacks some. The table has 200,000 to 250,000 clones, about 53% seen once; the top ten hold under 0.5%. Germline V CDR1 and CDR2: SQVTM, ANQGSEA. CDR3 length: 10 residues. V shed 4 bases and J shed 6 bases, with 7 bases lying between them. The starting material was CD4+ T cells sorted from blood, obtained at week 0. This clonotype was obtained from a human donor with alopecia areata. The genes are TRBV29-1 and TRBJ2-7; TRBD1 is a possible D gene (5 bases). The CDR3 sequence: CSVAQVEQYF. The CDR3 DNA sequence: TGCAGCGTTGCACAGGTCGAGCAGTACTTC.